What follows describes a single T cell receptor (beta chain). Its matching antigen is unknown. The sample comes from a study of T cells in localized non-small cell lung cancer. Assay: immunoSEQ multiplex PCR; the TCRdb copy retains only in-frame clones and omits some. This table holds around 40,000 clones, around 83% found once. Study-level points and caveats: Sequencing was limited to one tumor region, leaving the possibility of heterogeneity open.

The receptor comes from a man aged 35-69 years with stage II lung adenocarcinoma. This sample comprised PBMCs, obtained before any cancer treatment.

This CDR3 is CATSRDKSSGANVLTF. The CDR3 bases are TGTGCCACCAGCAGAGATAAAAGTTCTGGGGCCAACGTCCTGACTTTC. The V and J genes are TRBV15 and TRBJ2-6; D remains unclear. This CDR3 contains 16 residues. CDR1 LNHNV and CDR2 YYDKDF come from the germline V gene (reference sequence). Trimming stripped 0 bases from V and 1 base from J, with 7 bases between.